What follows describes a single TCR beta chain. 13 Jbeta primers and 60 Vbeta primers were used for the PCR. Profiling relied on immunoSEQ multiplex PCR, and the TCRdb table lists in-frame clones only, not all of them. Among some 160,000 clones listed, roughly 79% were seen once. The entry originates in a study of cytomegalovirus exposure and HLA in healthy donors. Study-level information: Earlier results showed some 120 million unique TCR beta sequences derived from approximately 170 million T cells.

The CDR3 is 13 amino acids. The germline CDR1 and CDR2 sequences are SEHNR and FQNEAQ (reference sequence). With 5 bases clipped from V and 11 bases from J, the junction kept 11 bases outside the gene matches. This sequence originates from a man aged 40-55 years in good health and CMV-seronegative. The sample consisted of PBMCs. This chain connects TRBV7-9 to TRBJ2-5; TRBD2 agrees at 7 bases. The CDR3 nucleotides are TGTGCCAGCAGCCATCTAGCGGAGCATGGGCAGTACTTC. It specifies CASSHLAEHGQYF.